This T cell receptor beta chain was observed in a study of T cell repertoires in cytomegalovirus infection. Study details: Public signatures in TCR beta pointed to CMV infection and matching HLA type. Study-wide findings and caveats: People with CMV and the relevant HLA were identified by cumulative public TCR beta family frequency.

As concerns this clonotype: Its antigen is undetermined. This may come from a read error, since a much larger clone is one base off.

From the reads, TCRdb called clonotypes with MiXCR, one entry per CDR3 protein. The sample contains around 630,000 distinct CDR3 sequences, around 24% of which appear only once. This clonotype was obtained from a human donor in good health (CMV status not recorded). Some clones in this sample may be carry-over from other donors' samples. Material for sequencing was CD8+ T cells from PBMCs.

The CDR3 DNA sequence: TGTGCCAACAGCTTGGGGCCCGGGGCTGGCTACACCTTC. Translation gives CANSLGPGAGYTF. The V gene is TRBV7-2, the J gene TRBJ1-2, with D possibly being TRBD1 (5 bases). The CDR3 contains 13 residues. Germline V gives CDR1 SGHTA, CDR2 FQGNSA.